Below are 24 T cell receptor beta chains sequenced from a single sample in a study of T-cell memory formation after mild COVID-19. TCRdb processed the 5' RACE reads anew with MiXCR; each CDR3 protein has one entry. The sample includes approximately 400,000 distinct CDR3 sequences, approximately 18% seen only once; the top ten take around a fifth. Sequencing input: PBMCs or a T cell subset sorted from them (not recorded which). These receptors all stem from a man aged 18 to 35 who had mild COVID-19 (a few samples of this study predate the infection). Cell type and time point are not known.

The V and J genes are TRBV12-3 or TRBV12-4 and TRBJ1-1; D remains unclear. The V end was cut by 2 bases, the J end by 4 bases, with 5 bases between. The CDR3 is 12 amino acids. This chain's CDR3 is CASSLMSTEAFF. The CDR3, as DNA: TGTGCCAGCAGTTTAATGAGCACTGAAGCTTTCTTT.

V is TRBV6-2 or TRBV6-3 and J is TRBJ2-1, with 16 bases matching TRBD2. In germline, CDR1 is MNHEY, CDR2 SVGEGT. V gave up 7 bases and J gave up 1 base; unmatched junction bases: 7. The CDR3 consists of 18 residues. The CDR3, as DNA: TGTGCCAGCACTCCGGGACTAGCGGGGGGGGTGTCCTACAATGAGCAGTTCTTC. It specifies CASTPGLAGGVSYNEQFF.

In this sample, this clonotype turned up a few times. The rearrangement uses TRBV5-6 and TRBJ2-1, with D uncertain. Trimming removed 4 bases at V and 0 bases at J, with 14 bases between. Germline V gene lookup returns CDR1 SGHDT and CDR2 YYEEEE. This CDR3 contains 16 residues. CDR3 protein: CASSTPPQSSYNEQFF. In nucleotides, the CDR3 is TGTGCCAGCAGCACTCCTCCTCAAAGCTCCTACAATGAGCAGTTCTTC.

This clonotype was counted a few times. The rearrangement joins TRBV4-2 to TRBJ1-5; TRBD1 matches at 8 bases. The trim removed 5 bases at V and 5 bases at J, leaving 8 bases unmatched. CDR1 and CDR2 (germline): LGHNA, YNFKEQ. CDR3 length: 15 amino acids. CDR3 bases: TGTGCCAGCAGCTCAACGGACAGGGACTATCAGCCCCAGCATTTT. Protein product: CASSSTDRDYQPQHF.

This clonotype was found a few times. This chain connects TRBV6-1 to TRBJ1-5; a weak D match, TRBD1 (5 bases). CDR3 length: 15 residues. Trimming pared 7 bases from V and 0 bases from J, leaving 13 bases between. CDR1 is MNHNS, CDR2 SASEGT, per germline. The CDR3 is CASTDWGYSNQPQHF. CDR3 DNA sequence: TGTGCCAGCACCGATTGGGGCTATAGCAATCAGCCCCAGCATTTT.

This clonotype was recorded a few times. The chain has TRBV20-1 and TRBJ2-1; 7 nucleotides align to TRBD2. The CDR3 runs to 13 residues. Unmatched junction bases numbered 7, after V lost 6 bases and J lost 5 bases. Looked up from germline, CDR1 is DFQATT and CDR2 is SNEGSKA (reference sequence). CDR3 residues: CSAKSGEHNEQFF. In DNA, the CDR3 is TGCAGTGCGAAAAGCGGGGAACACAATGAGCAGTTCTTC.

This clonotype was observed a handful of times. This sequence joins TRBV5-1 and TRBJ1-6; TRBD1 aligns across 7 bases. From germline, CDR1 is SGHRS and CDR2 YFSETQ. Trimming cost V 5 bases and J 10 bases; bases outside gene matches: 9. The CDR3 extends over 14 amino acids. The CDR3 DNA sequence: TGCGCCAGCAGTCCGGGACAGCAGATATCACCCCTCCACTTT. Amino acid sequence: CASSPGQQISPLHF.

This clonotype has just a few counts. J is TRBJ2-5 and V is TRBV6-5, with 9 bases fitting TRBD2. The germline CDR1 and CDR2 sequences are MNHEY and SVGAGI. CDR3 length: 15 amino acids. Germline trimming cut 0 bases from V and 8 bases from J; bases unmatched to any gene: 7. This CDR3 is CASSYSSGGAGTQYF. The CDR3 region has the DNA TGTGCCAGCAGTTACTCTAGCGGGGGCGCAGGAACCCAGTACTTC.

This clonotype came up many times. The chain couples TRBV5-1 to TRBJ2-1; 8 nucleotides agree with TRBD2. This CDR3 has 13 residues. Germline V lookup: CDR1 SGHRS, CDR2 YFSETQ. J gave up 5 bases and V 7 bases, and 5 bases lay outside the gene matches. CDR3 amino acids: CASSPGGDNEQFF. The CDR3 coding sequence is TGCGCCAGCTCCCCGGGGGGGGACAATGAGCAGTTCTTC.

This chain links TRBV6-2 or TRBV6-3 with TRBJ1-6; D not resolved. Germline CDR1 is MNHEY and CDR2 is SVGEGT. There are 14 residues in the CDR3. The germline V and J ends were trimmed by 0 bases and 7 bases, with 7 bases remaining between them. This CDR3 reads CASSYSAWNSPLHF. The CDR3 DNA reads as TGTGCCAGCAGTTACTCGGCGTGGAATTCACCCCTCCACTTT.

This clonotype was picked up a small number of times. CDR3 coding DNA: TGTGCCAGCAGCTGGGCTGTAGTACCCGTCGGCAATCAGCCCCAGCATTTT. Translating gives CASSWAVVPVGNQPQHF. This sequence joins TRBV28 and TRBJ1-5; D call uncertain. The CDR3 runs to 17 residues. V was cut by 6 bases and J by 2 bases, with 20 bases left in between. CDR1 and CDR2 (germline): MDHEN, SYDVKM.

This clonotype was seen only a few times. CDR3 residues: CASSGVRSRAYF. Here the CDR3 DNA reads TGTGCCAGCAGTGGGGTTAGGTCTAGAGCGTATTTT. The chain couples TRBV6-6 to TRBJ2-3; D call uncertain. Germline CDR1 reads MNHNY; CDR2 reads SVGAGI (reference sequence). The CDR3 totals 12 residues. The V end was cut by 5 bases, the J end by 14 bases, with 17 bases between.

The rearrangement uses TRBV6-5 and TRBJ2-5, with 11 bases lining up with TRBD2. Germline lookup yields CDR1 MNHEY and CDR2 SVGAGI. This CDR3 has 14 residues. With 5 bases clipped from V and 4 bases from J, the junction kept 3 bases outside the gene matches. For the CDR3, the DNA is TGTGCCAGCAGTACGACTAGCGGGGTAGAGACCCAGTACTTC. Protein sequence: CASSTTSGVETQYF.

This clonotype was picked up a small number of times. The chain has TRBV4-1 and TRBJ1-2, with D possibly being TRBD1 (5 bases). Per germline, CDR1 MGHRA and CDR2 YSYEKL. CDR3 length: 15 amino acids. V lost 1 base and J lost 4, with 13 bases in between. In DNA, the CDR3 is TGCGCCAGCAGCCAAGCGGCAGGGTTTGGCTATGGCTACACCTTC. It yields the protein CASSQAAGFGYGYTF.

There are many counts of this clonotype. CDR3 coding DNA: TGCAGTGCTAGAGATCGGGCAACCTACGAGCAGTACTTC. As protein: CSARDRATYEQYF. This rearrangement joins TRBV20-1 to TRBJ2-7; the D is unclear. The CDR3 has 13 amino acids. V was cut by 0 bases and J by 2 bases, with 8 bases left in between. CDR1 and CDR2 (germline): DFQATT, SNEGSKA (reference sequence).

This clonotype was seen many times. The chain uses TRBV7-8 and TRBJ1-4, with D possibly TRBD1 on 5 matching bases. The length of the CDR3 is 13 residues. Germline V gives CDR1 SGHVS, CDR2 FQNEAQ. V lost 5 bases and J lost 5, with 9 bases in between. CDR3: CASSGGRNEKLFF. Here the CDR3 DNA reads TGTGCCAGCAGCGGGGGACGAAATGAAAAACTGTTTTTT.

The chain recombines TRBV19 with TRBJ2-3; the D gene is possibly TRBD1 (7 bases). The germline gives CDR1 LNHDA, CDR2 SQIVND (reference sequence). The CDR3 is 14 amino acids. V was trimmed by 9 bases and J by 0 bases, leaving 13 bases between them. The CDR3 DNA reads TGTGCCAGCCGCCAGGGGGGTAGCACAGATACGCAGTATTTT. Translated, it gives CASRQGGSTDTQYF.

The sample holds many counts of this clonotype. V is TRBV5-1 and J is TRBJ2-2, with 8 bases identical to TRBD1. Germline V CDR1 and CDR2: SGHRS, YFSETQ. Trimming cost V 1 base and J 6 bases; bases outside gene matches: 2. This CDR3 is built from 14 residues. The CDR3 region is CASSLQGASGELFF. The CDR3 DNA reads TGCGCCAGCAGCTTGCAGGGGGCTTCCGGGGAGCTGTTTTTT.

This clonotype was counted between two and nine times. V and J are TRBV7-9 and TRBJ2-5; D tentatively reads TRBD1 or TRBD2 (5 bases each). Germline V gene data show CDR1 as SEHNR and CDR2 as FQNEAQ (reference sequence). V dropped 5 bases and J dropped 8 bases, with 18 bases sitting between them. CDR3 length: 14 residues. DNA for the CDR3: TGTGCCAGCAGCCCGGGGACCGGCGTTCAAACCCAGTACTTC. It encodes CASSPGTGVQTQYF.

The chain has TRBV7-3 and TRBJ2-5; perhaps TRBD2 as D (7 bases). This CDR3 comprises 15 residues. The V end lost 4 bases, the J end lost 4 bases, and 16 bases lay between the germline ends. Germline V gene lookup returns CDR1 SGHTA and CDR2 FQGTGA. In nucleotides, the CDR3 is TGTGCCAGCAGCTCGATGGGGGGGCCTGGAGAGACCCAGTACTTC. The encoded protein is CASSSMGGPGETQYF.

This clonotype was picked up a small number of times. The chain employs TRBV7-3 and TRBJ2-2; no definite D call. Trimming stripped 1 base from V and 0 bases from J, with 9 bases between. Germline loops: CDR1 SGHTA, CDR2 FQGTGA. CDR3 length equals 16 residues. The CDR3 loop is CASSLSVGTNTGELFF. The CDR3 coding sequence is TGTGCCAGCAGCTTAAGTGTGGGCACGAACACCGGGGAGCTGTTTTTT.

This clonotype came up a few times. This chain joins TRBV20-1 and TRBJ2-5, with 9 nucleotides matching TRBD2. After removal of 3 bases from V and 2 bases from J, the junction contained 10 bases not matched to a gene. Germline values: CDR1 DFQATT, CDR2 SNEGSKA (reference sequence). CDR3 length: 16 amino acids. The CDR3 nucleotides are TGCAGTGCTAGTGGGCTAGCGGGGACGACGCAAGAGACCCAGTACTTC. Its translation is CSASGLAGTTQETQYF.

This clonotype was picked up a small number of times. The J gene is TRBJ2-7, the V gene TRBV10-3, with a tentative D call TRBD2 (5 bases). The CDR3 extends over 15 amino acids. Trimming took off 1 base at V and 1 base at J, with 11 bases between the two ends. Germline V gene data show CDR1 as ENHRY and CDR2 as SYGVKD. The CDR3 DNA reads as TGTGCCATCAGTGAGTTACGGACGGGGTCCTACGAGCAGTACTTC. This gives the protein CAISELRTGSYEQYF.

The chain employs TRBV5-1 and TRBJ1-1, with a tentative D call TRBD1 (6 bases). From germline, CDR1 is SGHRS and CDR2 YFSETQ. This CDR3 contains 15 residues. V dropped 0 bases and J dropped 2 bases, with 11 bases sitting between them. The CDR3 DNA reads TGCGCCAGCAGCTTGGCCTCGGACAGAAACACTGAAGCTTTCTTT. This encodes CASSLASDRNTEAFF.